Each of the 18 T cell receptor beta chains below was sequenced from the same sample in a study of cytomegalovirus exposure and HLA in healthy donors. PCR involved 60 Vbeta and 13 Jbeta primers. Produced via immunoSEQ multiplex PCR; TCRdb's table is partial and in-frame only. The sample has roughly 180,000 clones; around three quarters are singletons. Sequences were obtained from PBMCs. These receptors originate from a woman aged 25-40 years in good health and CMV-seropositive.

J is TRBJ2-7 and V is TRBV27; TRBD2 might be the D (7 bases). Trimming took off 1 base at V and 5 bases at J, with 15 bases between the two ends. The CDR3 extends over 15 amino acids. From germline, CDR1 is MNHEY and CDR2 SMNVEV (reference sequence). The CDR3 DNA follows: TGTGCCAGCAGTTTATTGGCTGGCGGGGGCAACGAGCAGTACTTC. Amino acid sequence: CASSLLAGGGNEQYF.

The CDR3 region is CASSPPGGAGTYEQYF. CDR3 in DNA: TGTGCCAGCTCACCACCGGGGGGGGCGGGAACCTACGAGCAGTACTTC. The chain combines TRBV18 with TRBJ2-7; D may be TRBD2 (7 bases). The CDR3 contains 16 residues. V was pared by 0 bases and J by 2 bases, with 14 bases between. Germline V lookup: CDR1 KGHSH, CDR2 LQKENI.

This clone was found a few times. The chain employs TRBV27 and TRBJ2-1; 10 nucleotides align to TRBD2. V trimming: 7 bases; J trimming: 5 bases; junction bases outside the gene matches: 5. Germline CDR1 MNHEY, CDR2 SMNVEV (reference sequence). The CDR3 length is 14 residues. The CDR3 region is CASTLSGGHNEQFF. Here the CDR3 DNA reads TGTGCCAGCACCCTTAGCGGGGGGCACAATGAGCAGTTCTTC.

The rearrangement uses TRBV6-5 and TRBJ2-7; 8 nucleotides align to TRBD2. This CDR3 is 16 amino acids long. Trimming removed 2 bases from V and 3 bases from J; junction bases left unmatched: 9. CDR1 is MNHEY and CDR2 is SVGAGI in the germline V gene. Written as DNA, the CDR3 is TGTGCCAGCAGTTACGGGGGGAGCGGGAGTCTCTACGAGCAGTACTTC. Translating it yields CASSYGGSGSLYEQYF.

The chain joins TRBV7-9 to TRBJ2-2, with 14 positions matching TRBD2. The germline CDR1 and CDR2 sequences are SEHNR and FQNEAQ (reference sequence). Trimming at V came to 5 bases and at J to 5 bases, leaving 7 bases not matched to a gene. The length of the CDR3 is 17 residues. CDR3 nucleotide sequence: TGTGCCAGCAGCCCGCCGGGACTAGCGGGGGTTACCGGGGAGCTGTTTTTT. This translates into CASSPPGLAGVTGELFF.

The rearrangement links TRBV20-1 to TRBJ2-5; D unclear. Deletions cut 5 bases from V and 5 bases from J, with 9 bases between. The CDR3 is 11 amino acids. Germline lookup yields CDR1 DFQATT and CDR2 SNEGSKA (reference sequence). The CDR3 reads CSARRVETQYF. CDR3 bases: TGCAGTGCTCGCCGGGTGGAGACCCAGTACTTC.

The chain has TRBV10-3 and TRBJ1-1; 9 nucleotides line up with TRBD1. This CDR3 comprises 13 residues. In germline, CDR1 is ENHRY, CDR2 SYGVKD. Trimming at V came to 7 bases and at J to 5 bases, leaving 5 bases not matched to a gene. The CDR3 region is CAIKGQGMTEAFF. CDR3 bases: TGTGCCATCAAGGGACAGGGAATGACTGAAGCTTTCTTT.

Only a few counts were recorded for this clone. This sequence joins TRBV5-6 and TRBJ2-3; D gene uncertain. V lost 4 bases, J lost 0 bases, and 15 bases lay in between. The CDR3 runs 16 residues. Germline V gene sequence: CDR1 SGHDT, CDR2 YYEEEE. The CDR3 sequence: CASSLPAATSTDTQYF. The CDR3 region has the DNA TGTGCCAGCAGCCTCCCGGCGGCGACTAGCACAGATACGCAGTATTTT. Filled out from reference TRBV5-6 and TRBJ2-3, the complete variable domain reads DAGVTQSPTHLIKTRGQQVTLRCSPKSGHDTVSWYQQALGQGPQFIFQYYEEEERQRGNFPDRFSGHQFPNYSSELNVNALLLGDSALYLCASSLPAATSTDTQYFGPGTRLTVL.

V usage is TRBV18 and J usage is TRBJ2-5; D perhaps matches TRBD2 (6 bases). The CDR3 is 15 residues long. Germline CDR1 reads KGHSH; CDR2 reads LQKENI. The ends were cut back, 0 bases at V and 0 bases at J, with 8 bases in the middle. CDR3 residues: CASSPPGGDQETQYF. The CDR3, as DNA: TGTGCCAGCTCACCACCCGGGGGTGACCAAGAGACCCAGTACTTC.

The chain is built from TRBV28 and TRBJ2-3; D is perhaps TRBD2 (5 bases). The CDR3 has 15 residues. V gave up 3 bases and J gave up 3 bases, with 13 bases separating them. Per germline, CDR1 MDHEN and CDR2 SYDVKM. As DNA, the CDR3 is TGTGCCAGCAGTTTGACCGGGGTTCGGACAGATACGCAGTATTTT. This sequence encodes CASSLTGVRTDTQYF.

The rearrangement links TRBV4-1 to TRBJ2-3; D perhaps matches TRBD2 (6 bases). The CDR3 sequence is 16 residues long. Germline lookup yields CDR1 MGHRA and CDR2 YSYEKL. The V end was cut by 4 bases, the J end by 7 bases, with 21 bases between. CDR3 DNA: TGCGCCAGCAGCCTCCCCGTGGCGCGGGGAAATAATACGCAGTATTTT. This translates into CASSLPVARGNNTQYF.

J is TRBJ1-2 and V is TRBV4-1; 8 bases map to TRBD1. The CDR3 is 16 residues long. Germline V gene sequence: CDR1 MGHRA, CDR2 YSYEKL. V was clipped by 9 bases and J by 8 bases; unmatched bases: 20. The DNA for the CDR3 is TGCGCCAGTCGACCGGGACAGGCATCTGGAATGAGAGGCTACACCTTC. Its protein product is CASRPGQASGMRGYTF.

This sequence joins TRBV7-9 and TRBJ2-5, with 10 bases lining up with TRBD2. The V gene end was trimmed by 5 bases and the J gene end by 3 bases; junction bases not matched to a gene: 9. Germline loops: CDR1 SEHNR, CDR2 FQNEAQ (reference sequence). The CDR3 covers 16 residues. The CDR3 region is CASSPWLAGVEETQYF. DNA for the CDR3: TGTGCCAGCAGCCCCTGGCTAGCGGGGGTTGAAGAGACCCAGTACTTC.

The chain has TRBV6-6 and TRBJ2-7; 8 positions match TRBD1. The CDR3 has 16 amino acids. Germline CDR1 MNHNY, CDR2 SVGAGI (reference sequence). V trimming: 2 bases; J trimming: 2 bases; junction bases outside the gene matches: 8. In DNA form, the CDR3 reads TGTGCCAGCAGTTACAAAGAGGGACAGGCCGCCTACGAGCAGTACTTC. As protein: CASSYKEGQAAYEQYF.

The chain has TRBV11-3 and TRBJ2-5; 7 bases are a match to TRBD2. The DNA end is a closer match to TRBJ2-7, so the J assignment may be wrong. The CDR3 totals 13 residues. Germline loops: CDR1 SGHNT, CDR2 YENEEA. This CDR3 reads CASSWGGPYEQYF. The CDR3 nucleotides read TGTGCCAGCAGTTGGGGGGGACCCTACGAGCAGTACTTC.

The chain carries TRBV4-3 and TRBJ2-1; D gene unclear. This CDR3 is built from 14 residues. The V gene's germline CDR1 is LGHNA and CDR2 YSLEER. Trimming removed 0 bases from V and 0 bases from J, with 3 bases in between. DNA of the CDR3: TGCGCCAGCAGCCAAGATATCTCCTACAATGAGCAGTTCTTC. It codes for CASSQDISYNEQFF.

This sequence joins TRBV6-5 and TRBJ2-4; 8 bases map to TRBD2. The trim removed 1 base at V and 9 bases at J, leaving 5 bases unmatched. The CDR3 contains 14 residues. CDR1 is MNHEY and CDR2 is SVGAGI in the germline V gene. The CDR3 protein is CASSYFAGGPIQYF. CDR3 sequence (DNA): TGTGCCAGCAGTTACTTCGCGGGGGGCCCCATTCAGTACTTC.

This clone came up a few times. This sequence joins TRBV5-4 and TRBJ2-1; TRBD1 agrees at 8 bases. With V trimmed by 1 base and J by 6 bases, 9 bases remained unmatched. CDR3 length: 16 residues. Germline loops: CDR1 SGHNT, CDR2 YYREEE (reference sequence). CDR3 DNA sequence: TGTGCCAGCAGCTTGCCCGGGACAGGCCAAATCAATGAGCAGTTCTTC. Its translation is CASSLPGTGQINEQFF. Using reference TRBV5-4 and TRBJ2-1 for the parts outside the CDR3, the full variable domain is ETGVTQSPTHLIKTRGQQVTLRCSSQSGHNTVSWYQQALGQGPQFIFQYYREEENGRGNFPPRFSGLQFPNYSSELNVNALELDDSALYLCASSLPGTGQINEQFFGPGTRLTVL.